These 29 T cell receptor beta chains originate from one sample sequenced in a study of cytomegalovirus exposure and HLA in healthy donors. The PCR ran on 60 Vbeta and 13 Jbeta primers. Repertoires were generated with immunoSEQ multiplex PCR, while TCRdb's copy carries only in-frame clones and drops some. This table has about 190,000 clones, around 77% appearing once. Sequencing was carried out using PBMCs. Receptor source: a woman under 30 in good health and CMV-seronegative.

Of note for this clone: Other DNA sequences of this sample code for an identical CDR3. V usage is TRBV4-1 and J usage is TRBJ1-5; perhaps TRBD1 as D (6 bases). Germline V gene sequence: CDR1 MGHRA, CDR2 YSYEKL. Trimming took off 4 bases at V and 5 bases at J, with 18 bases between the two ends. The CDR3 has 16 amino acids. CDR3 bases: TGCGCCAGCAGCCCCTATCCAGGGACATTGGATCAGCCCCAGCATTTT. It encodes CASSPYPGTLDQPQHF.

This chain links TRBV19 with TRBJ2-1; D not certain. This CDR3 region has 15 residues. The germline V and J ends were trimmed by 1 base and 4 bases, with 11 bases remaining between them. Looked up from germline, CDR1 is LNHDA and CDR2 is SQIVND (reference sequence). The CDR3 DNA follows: TGTGCCAGTAGTATAGTGGCAGGTATATACAATGAGCAGTTCTTC. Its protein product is CASSIVAGIYNEQFF.

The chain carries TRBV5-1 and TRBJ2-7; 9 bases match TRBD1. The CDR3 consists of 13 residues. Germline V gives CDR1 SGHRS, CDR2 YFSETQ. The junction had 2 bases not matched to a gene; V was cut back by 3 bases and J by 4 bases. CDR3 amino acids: CASSSGTGYEQYF. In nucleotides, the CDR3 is TGCGCCAGCAGCTCCGGGACAGGGTACGAGCAGTACTTC.

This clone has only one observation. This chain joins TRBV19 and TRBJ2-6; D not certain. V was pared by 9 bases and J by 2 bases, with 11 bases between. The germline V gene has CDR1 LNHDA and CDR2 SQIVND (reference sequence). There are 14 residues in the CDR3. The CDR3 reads CASTDSTGANVLTF. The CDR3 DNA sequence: TGTGCCAGCACAGATAGTACTGGGGCCAACGTCCTGACTTTC.

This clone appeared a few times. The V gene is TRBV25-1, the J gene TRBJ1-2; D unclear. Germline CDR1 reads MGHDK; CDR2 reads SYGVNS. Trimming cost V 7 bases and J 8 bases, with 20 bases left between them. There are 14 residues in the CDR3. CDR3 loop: CASTSNQATFGYTF. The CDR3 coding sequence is TGTGCCAGCACATCGAACCAGGCGACCTTCGGCTACACCTTC.

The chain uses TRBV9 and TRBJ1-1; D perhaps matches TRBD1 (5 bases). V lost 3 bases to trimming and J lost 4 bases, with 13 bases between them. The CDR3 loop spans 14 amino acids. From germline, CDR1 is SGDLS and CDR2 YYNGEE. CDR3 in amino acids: CASSAGGGFTEAFF. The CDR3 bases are TGTGCCAGCAGCGCGGGGGGGGGTTTCACTGAAGCTTTCTTT. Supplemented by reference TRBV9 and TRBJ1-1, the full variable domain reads DSGVTQTPKHLITATGQRVTLRCSPRSGDLSVYWYQQSLDQGLQFLIQYYNGEERAKGNILERFSAQQFPDLHSELNLSSLELGDSALYFCASSAGGGFTEAFFGQGTRLTVV.

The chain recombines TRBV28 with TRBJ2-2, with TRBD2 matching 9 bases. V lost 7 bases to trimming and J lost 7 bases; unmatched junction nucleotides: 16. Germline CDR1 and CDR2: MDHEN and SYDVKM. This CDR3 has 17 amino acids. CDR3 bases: TGTGCCAGCACTTCCCTGTTCTGGACTAGCGAGGTCGGGGAGCTGTTTTTT. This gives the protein CASTSLFWTSEVGELFF.

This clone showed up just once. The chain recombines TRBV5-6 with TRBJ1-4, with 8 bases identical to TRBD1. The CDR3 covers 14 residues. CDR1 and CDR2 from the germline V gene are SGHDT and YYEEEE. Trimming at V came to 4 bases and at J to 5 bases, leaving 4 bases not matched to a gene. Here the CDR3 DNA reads TGTGCCAGCAGCCAGACAGGGGTGAATGAAAAACTGTTTTTT. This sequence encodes CASSQTGVNEKLFF.

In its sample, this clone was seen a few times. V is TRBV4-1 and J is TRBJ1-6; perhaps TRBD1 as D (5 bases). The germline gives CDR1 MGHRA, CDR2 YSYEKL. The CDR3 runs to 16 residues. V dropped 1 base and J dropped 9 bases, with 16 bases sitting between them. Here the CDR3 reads CASSQVDGHKFSPLHF. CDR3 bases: TGCGCCAGCAGCCAAGTTGATGGACACAAGTTTTCACCCCTCCACTTT.

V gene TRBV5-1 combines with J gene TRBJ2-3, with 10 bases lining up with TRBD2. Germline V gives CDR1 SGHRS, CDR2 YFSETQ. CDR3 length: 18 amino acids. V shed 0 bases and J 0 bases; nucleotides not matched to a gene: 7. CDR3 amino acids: CASSLVSGGYLSTDTQYF. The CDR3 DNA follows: TGCGCCAGCAGCTTGGTTAGCGGGGGGTACCTTAGCACAGATACGCAGTATTTT.

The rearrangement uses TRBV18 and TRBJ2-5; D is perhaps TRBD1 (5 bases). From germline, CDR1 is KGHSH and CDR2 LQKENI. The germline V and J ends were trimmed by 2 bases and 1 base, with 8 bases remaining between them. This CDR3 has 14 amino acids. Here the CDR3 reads CASSPSGLQETQYF. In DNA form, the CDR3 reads TGTGCCAGCTCACCATCAGGGCTCCAAGAGACCCAGTACTTC.

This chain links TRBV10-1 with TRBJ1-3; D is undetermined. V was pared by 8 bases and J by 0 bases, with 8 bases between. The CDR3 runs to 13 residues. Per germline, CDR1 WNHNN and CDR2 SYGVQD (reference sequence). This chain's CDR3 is CASGDSSGNTIYF. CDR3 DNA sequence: TGCGCCAGCGGAGACTCCTCTGGAAACACCATATATTTT.

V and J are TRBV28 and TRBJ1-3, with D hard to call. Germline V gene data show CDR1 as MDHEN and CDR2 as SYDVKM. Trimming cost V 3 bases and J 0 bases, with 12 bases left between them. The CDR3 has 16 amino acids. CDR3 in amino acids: CASSFGGVVSGNTIYF. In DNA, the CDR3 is TGTGCCAGCAGTTTTGGCGGGGTAGTCTCTGGAAACACCATATATTTT.

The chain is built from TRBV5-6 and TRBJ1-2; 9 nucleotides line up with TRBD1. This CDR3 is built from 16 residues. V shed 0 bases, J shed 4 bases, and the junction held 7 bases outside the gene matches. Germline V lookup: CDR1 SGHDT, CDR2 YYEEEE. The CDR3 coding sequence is TGTGCCAGCAGCTTGGGCCCGGGACAGGGCGGCTATGGCTACACCTTC. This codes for CASSLGPGQGGYGYTF. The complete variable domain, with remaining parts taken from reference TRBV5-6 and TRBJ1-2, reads DAGVTQSPTHLIKTRGQQVTLRCSPKSGHDTVSWYQQALGQGPQFIFQYYEEEERQRGNFPDRFSGHQFPNYSSELNVNALLLGDSALYLCASSLGPGQGGYGYTFGSGTRLTVV.

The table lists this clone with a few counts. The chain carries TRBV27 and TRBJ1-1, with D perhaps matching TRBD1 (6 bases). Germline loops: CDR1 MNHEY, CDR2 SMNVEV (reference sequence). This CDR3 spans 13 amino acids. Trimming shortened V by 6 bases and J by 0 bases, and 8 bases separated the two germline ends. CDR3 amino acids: CASRGGLNTEAFF. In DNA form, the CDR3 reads TGTGCCAGCAGAGGGGGTTTGAACACTGAAGCTTTCTTT.

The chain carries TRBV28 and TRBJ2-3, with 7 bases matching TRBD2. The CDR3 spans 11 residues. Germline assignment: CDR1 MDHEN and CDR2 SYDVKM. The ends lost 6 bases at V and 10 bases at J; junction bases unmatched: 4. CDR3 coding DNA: TGTGCCAGCAGCCAGCGGGACTCGCAGTATTTT. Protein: CASSQRDSQYF.

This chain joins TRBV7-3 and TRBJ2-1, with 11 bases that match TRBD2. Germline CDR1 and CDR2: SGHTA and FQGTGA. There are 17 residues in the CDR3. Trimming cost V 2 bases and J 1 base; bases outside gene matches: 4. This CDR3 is CASSLYLAGGSYNEQFF. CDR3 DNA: TGTGCCAGCAGCTTATATTTAGCGGGAGGGTCCTACAATGAGCAGTTCTTC.

Here the CDR3 DNA reads TGCGCCAGCAGCTTAACTAGCGGGGGGGCCAGTGGGTCCCTTAGTTACTACGAGCAGTACTTC. The encoded protein is CASSLTSGGASGSLSYYEQYF. The V and J genes are TRBV5-1 and TRBJ2-7; 13 bases line up with TRBD2. This CDR3 region has 21 residues. Germline trimming cut 2 bases from V and 3 bases from J; bases unmatched to any gene: 20. Germline V gives CDR1 SGHRS, CDR2 YFSETQ.

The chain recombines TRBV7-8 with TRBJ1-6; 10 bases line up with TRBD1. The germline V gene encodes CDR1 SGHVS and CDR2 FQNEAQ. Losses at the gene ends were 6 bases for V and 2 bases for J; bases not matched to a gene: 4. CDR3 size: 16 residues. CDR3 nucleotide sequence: TGTGCCAGCAGAAAGACAGGGGGCGCCTATAATTCACCCCTCCACTTT. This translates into CASRKTGGAYNSPLHF. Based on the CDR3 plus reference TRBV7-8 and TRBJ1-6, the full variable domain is GAGVSQSPRYKVAKRGQDVALRCDPISGHVSLFWYQQALGQGPEFLTYFQNEAQLDKSGLPSDRFFAERPEGSVSTLKIQRTQQEDSAVYLCASRKTGGAYNSPLHFGNGTRLTVT.

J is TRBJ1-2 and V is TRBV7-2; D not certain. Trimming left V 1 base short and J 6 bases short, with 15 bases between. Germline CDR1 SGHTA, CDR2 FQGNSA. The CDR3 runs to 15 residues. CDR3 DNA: TGTGCCAGCAGCTTAGATTTGGCGGGGAGAGATGGCTACACCTTC. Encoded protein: CASSLDLAGRDGYTF.

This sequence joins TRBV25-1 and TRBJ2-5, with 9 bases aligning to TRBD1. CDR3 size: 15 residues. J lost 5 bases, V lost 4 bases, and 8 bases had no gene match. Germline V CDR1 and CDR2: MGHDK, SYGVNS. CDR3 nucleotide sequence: TGTGCCAGCAGTGCCGCGGGACAGGGTTTTGAGACCCAGTACTTC. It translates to CASSAAGQGFETQYF.

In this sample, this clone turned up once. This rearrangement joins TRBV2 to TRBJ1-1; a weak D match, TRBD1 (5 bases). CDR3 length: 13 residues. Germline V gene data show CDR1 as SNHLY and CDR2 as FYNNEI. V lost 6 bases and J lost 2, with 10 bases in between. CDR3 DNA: TGTGCCAGCAGCACAGGACCAAACACTGAAGCTTTCTTT. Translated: CASSTGPNTEAFF. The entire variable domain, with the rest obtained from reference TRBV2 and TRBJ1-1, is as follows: EPEVTQTPSHQVTQMGQEVILRCVPISNHLYFYWYRQILGQKVEFLVSFYNNEISEKSEIFDDQFSVERPDGSNFTLKIRSTKLEDSAMYFCASSTGPNTEAFFGQGTRLTVV.

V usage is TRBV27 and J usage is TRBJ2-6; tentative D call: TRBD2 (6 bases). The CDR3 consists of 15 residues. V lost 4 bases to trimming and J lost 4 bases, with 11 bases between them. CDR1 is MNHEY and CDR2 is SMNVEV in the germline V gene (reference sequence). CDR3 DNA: TGTGCCAGCAGTTATGGGAGGAGGGGGGCCAACGTCCTGACTTTC. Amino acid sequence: CASSYGRRGANVLTF.

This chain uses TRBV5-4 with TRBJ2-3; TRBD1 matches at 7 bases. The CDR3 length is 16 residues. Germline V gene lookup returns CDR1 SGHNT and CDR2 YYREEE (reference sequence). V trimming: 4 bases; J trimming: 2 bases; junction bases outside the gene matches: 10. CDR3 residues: CASSNDRAPSTDTQYF. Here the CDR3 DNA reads TGTGCCAGCAGCAATGACAGGGCACCATCCACAGATACGCAGTATTTT.

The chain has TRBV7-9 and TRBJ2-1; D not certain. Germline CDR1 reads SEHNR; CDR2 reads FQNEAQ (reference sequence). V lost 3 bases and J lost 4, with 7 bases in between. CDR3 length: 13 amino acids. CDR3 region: CASSFAVYNEQFF. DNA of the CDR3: TGTGCCAGCAGCTTCGCAGTATACAATGAGCAGTTCTTC.

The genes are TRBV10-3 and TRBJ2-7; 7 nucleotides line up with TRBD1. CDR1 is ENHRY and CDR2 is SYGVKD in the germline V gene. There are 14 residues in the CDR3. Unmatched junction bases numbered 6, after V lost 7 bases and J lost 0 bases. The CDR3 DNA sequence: TGTGCCATCACTATACGGACAGGCTCCTACGAGCAGTACTTC. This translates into CAITIRTGSYEQYF.

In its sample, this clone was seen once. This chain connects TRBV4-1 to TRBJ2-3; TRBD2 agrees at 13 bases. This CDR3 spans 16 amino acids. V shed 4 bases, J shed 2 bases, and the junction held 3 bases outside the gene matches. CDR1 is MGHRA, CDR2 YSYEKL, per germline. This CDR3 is CASSLGTSGTTDTQYF. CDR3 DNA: TGCGCCAGCAGCCTTGGGACTAGCGGGACCACAGATACGCAGTATTTT.

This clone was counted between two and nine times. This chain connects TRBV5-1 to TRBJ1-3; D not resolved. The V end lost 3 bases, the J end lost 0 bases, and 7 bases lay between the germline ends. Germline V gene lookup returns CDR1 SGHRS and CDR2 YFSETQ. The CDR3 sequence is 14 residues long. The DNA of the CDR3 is TGCGCCAGCAGCTCAGGTTTCTCTGGAAACACCATATATTTT. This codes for CASSSGFSGNTIYF.

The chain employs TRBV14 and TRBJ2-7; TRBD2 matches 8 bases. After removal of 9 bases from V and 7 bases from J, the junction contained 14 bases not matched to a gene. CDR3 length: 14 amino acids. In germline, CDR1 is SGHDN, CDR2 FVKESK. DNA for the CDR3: TGTGCCAGTTCAAGCCTAGCGGGCAACTTAGAGCAGTACTTC. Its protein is CASSSLAGNLEQYF.